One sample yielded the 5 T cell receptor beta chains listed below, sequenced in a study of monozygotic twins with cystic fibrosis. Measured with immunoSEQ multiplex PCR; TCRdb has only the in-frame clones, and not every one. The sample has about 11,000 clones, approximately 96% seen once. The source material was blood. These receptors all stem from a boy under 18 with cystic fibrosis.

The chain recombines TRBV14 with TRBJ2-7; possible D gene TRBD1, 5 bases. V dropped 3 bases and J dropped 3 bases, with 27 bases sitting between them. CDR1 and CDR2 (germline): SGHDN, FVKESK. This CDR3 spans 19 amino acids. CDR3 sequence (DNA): TGTGCCAGCAGCCACGGAAGTAACGCGAGGTTAGGGGAAAACTACGAGCAGTACTTC. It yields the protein CASSHGSNARLGENYEQYF.

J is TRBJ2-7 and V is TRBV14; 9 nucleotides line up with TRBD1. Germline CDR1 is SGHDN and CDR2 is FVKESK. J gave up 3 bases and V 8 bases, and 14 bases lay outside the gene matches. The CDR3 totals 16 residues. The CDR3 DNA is TGTGCCAGCCGGGACAGGGCTTCCGTGCATCTCTACGAGCAGTACTTC. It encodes CASRDRASVHLYEQYF.

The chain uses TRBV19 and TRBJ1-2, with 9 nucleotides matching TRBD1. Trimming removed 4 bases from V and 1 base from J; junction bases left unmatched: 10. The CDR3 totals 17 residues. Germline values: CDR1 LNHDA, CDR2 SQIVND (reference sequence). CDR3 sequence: CASSTDRGRILNYGYTF. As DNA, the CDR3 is TGTGCCAGTAGTACGGACAGGGGCAGAATCCTTAACTATGGCTACACCTTC.

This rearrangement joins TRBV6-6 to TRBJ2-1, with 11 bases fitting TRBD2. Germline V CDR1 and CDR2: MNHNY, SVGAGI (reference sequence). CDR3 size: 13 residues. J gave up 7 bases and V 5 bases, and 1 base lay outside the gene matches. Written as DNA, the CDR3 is TGTGCCAGCAGTAGGACTAGCGGGAATGAGCAGTTCTTC. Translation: CASSRTSGNEQFF.

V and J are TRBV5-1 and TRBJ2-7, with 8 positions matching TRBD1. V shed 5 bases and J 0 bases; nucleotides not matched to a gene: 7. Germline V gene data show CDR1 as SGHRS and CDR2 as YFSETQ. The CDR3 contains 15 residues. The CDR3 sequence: CASRGDRRSSYEQYF. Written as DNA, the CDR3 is TGCGCCAGCAGGGGGGACAGGCGGAGCTCCTACGAGCAGTACTTC.